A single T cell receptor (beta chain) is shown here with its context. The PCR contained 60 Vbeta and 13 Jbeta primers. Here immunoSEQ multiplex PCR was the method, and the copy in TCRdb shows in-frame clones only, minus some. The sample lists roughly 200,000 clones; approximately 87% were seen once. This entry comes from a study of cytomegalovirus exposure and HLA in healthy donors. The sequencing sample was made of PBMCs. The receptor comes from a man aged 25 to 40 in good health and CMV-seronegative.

The CDR3 region has the DNA TGTGCCAGCAGTTTAACAGCGGGGGAGCCCCGGGACACTGAAGCTTTCTTT. It specifies CASSLTAGEPRDTEAFF. V is TRBV28 and J is TRBJ1-1, with D possibly being TRBD1 (5 bases). The CDR3 contains 17 residues. CDR1 and CDR2 from the germline V gene are MDHEN and SYDVKM. Trimming left V 2 bases short and J 3 bases short, with 19 bases between.